The clone carrying this T cell receptor beta chain was counted at least ten times. Its antigen is not known. This sample was taken from a study of T cells in Graves' hyperthyroidism and ophthalmopathy. Germline assignment: CDR1 LNHDA and CDR2 SQIVND (reference sequence). J gave up 0 bases and V 6 bases, and 4 bases lay outside the gene matches. The CDR3 contains 14 residues. Amplified regions were TCR beta CDR3 sequences from RNA transcripts. With the HTBI primer set, the TCR CDR3 went through a first round of RT-PCR. TCRdb processed the multiplex PCR reads anew with MiXCR; each CDR3 protein has one entry. The sample lists approximately 600,000 distinct CDR3 sequences; roughly 15% were seen once. General study findings and limits: Researchers report that a 13 V-J model separated ophthalmopathy from stable hyperthyroidism. For ophthalmopathy, model prediction preceded onset by a median approximately 6 months.

Subjects with ophthalmopathy showed a Clinical Activity Score no lower than 3, a NOSPECS grade no lower than 4, and a duration shorter than 3 months. Specimen: blood. The chain is built from TRBV19 and TRBJ1-1; TRBD1 matches 7 bases. This clonotype originated in a woman aged 40-49 years with Graves' ophthalmopathy. Written as DNA, the CDR3 is TGTGCCAGTAGGGCGGACAGGCTGAACACTGAAGCTTTCTTT. Its protein is CASRADRLNTEAFF.